The 22 T cell receptor beta chains below come from one sample, sequenced in a study of blood T cell repertoires in COVID-19. Only in-frame clones appear in the TCRdb table, and some are missing; sequencing was by immunoSEQ multiplex PCR. The data hold a few hundred thousand clones, with about 89% observed a single time. Input material: peripheral blood. These receptors all stem from a man aged 25-45 years with acute or convalescent COVID-19.

The rearrangement links TRBV10-2 to TRBJ2-5, with 7 bases identical to TRBD2. The germline gives CDR1 WSHSY, CDR2 SAAADI. Unmatched junction bases numbered 6, after V lost 4 bases and J lost 7 bases. The CDR3 sequence is 13 residues long. CDR3 sequence (DNA): TGCGCCAGCAGTGCCGGGGGGTCGGGGACCCAGTACTTC. Protein product: CASSAGGSGTQYF.

V is TRBV3-1 (or the pseudogene TRBV3-2) and J is TRBJ1-3; D gene unclear. The CDR3 sequence is 15 residues long. The V and J ends lost 0 bases and 0 bases respectively, with 6 bases between them. Germline assignment: CDR1 LGHDT and CDR2 YNNKEL (reference sequence). Here the CDR3 reads CASSQDKNSGNTIYF. The CDR3 DNA is TGTGCCAGCAGCCAAGATAAAAACTCTGGAAACACCATATATTTT.

The rearrangement joins TRBV16 to TRBJ1-5; weak D call: TRBD1 (6 bases). The CDR3 consists of 13 residues. Looked up from germline, CDR1 is KGHSY and CDR2 is FQNENV. V dropped 10 bases and J dropped 7 bases, with 17 bases sitting between them. The CDR3 bases are TGTGCCACCCAAAAGGGGGAGAGACAGCCCCAGCATTTT. As protein: CATQKGERQPQHF.

This sequence joins TRBV5-8 and TRBJ1-4; 9 nucleotides match TRBD1. The CDR3 contains 15 residues. Trimming at V came to 3 bases and at J to 3 bases, leaving 3 bases not matched to a gene. Looked up from germline, CDR1 is SGHTS and CDR2 is YDEGEE. The CDR3, as DNA: TGTGCCAGCAGCTCCGGGACAGGGTCTAATGAAAAACTGTTTTTT. This gives the protein CASSSGTGSNEKLFF.

The J gene is TRBJ1-3, the V gene TRBV18; perhaps TRBD1 as D (6 bases). V was shortened by 3 bases and J by 1 base, with 16 bases between the two germline ends. The CDR3 has 17 amino acids. The germline V gene has CDR1 KGHSH and CDR2 LQKENI. The chain's CDR3 is CASSPNQMTGSGNTIYF. The CDR3 DNA reads TGTGCCAGCTCACCCAATCAAATGACAGGTTCTGGAAACACCATATATTTT.

This chain links TRBV4-1 with TRBJ2-2; 10 nucleotides line up with TRBD1. Trimming took 3 bases from V and 4 from J; bases not matched to a gene: 5. CDR1 is MGHRA, CDR2 YSYEKL, per germline. This CDR3 has 16 residues. The DNA of the CDR3 is TGCGCCAGCAGCCACAGGGACAGGGGCGGCACCGGGGAGCTGTTTTTT. Protein: CASSHRDRGGTGELFF.

The rearrangement uses TRBV9 and TRBJ2-5, with TRBD2 matching 7 bases. Germline V gene data show CDR1 as SGDLS and CDR2 as YYNGEE. V shed 4 bases, J shed 4 bases, and the junction held 7 bases outside the gene matches. This CDR3 has 14 amino acids. The chain's CDR3 is CASSPTGGGETQYF. DNA for the CDR3: TGTGCCAGCAGCCCAACGGGAGGTGGAGAGACCCAGTACTTC.

The CDR3 DNA reads as TGTGCCAGCAGACAACAGGGGGCCCGGATCAAGCAGTACTTC. It translates to CASRQQGARIKQYF. V is TRBV28 and J is TRBJ2-7; 9 nucleotides agree with TRBD1. The J segment lost 8 bases and the V segment lost 6 bases, leaving 11 bases of the junction unmatched. In germline, CDR1 is MDHEN, CDR2 SYDVKM. This CDR3 comprises 14 residues.

This chain uses TRBV18 with TRBJ1-1; possibly TRBD1 for D (5 bases). The germline gives CDR1 KGHSH, CDR2 LQKENI. This CDR3 is built from 14 residues. The V and J ends lost 6 bases and 3 bases respectively, with 14 bases between them. For the CDR3, the DNA is TGTGCCAGCTCCCCTTTGGGGGGAGACACTGAAGCTTTCTTT. It translates to CASSPLGGDTEAFF.

The chain combines TRBV11-3 with TRBJ2-2, with TRBD1 matching 11 bases. This CDR3 region has 19 residues. The V gene's germline CDR1 is SGHNT and CDR2 YENEEA. After removal of 5 bases from V and 6 bases from J, the junction contained 17 bases not matched to a gene. CDR3 coding DNA: TGTGCCAGCAGCCCAGGCCTCGGACAGGGGGCCGGGAGGGCCGGGGAGCTGTTTTTT. Its protein product is CASSPGLGQGAGRAGELFF.

The chain is built from TRBV28 and TRBJ1-5; D not certain. Between the trimmed V and J ends, which lost 2 bases and 2 bases, there was a span of 7 bases. In germline, CDR1 is MDHEN, CDR2 SYDVKM. The CDR3 totals 14 residues. CDR3 bases: TGTGCCAGCAGTTTAATGGGAGGCAATCAGCCCCAGCATTTT. This codes for CASSLMGGNQPQHF.

The chain carries TRBV28 and TRBJ2-7; a possible D gene is TRBD2 (6 bases). The V gene's germline CDR1 is MDHEN and CDR2 SYDVKM. The V end lost 6 bases, the J end lost 4 bases, and 25 bases lay between the germline ends. The CDR3 length is 17 residues. As DNA, the CDR3 is TGTGCCAGCAGAAGAACGGCGGGGAGACCCGGCATATACGAGCAGTACTTC. Translation: CASRRTAGRPGIYEQYF.

The J gene is TRBJ2-1, the V gene TRBV30, with D unresolved. The length of the CDR3 is 12 residues. Trimming took 5 bases from V and 0 from J, leaving 5 bases between them. The germline V gene encodes CDR1 GTSNPN and CDR2 SVGIG (reference sequence). The CDR3 DNA reads as TGTGCCTGGGCGTACTCCTACAATGAGCAGTTCTTC. As protein: CAWAYSYNEQFF.

The chain has TRBV5-1 and TRBJ1-2; D gene uncertain. The CDR3 totals 13 residues. Per germline, CDR1 SGHRS and CDR2 YFSETQ. Deletions cut 5 bases from V and 5 bases from J, with 13 bases between. The CDR3 is CASSFMVDYGYTF. The CDR3 bases are TGCGCCAGCAGTTTTATGGTAGATTATGGCTACACCTTC.

The chain uses TRBV11-3 and TRBJ2-7, with a tentative D call TRBD1 (6 bases). CDR1 and CDR2 (germline): SGHNT, YENEEA. Trimming took off 2 bases at V and 2 bases at J, with 13 bases between the two ends. This CDR3 is 15 amino acids long. Here the CDR3 DNA reads TGTGCCAGCAGCTTATCTACAGGGACCGCCTACGAGCAGTACTTC. It specifies CASSLSTGTAYEQYF.

This clone was seen once. The chain is built from TRBV4-1 and TRBJ2-3; TRBD2 matches at 9 bases. Trimming at V came to 3 bases and at J to 6 bases, leaving 7 bases not matched to a gene. Germline values: CDR1 MGHRA, CDR2 YSYEKL. This CDR3 region has 15 residues. The CDR3 nucleotides are TGCGCCAGCAGCCATTTAGCGGGGGTGGTGGATACGCAGTATTTT. As protein: CASSHLAGVVDTQYF.

The chain links TRBV18 to TRBJ2-7, with 11 bases aligning to TRBD2. The CDR3 sequence is 17 residues long. Germline CDR1 KGHSH, CDR2 LQKENI. J was trimmed by 2 bases and V by 0 bases; bases with no gene match: 6. The CDR3 DNA is TGTGCCAGCTCACCACCTAGCGGGAGGGCCGCGGCCTACGAGCAGTACTTC. Residues: CASSPPSGRAAAYEQYF.

The chain uses TRBV30 and TRBJ1-4; TRBD1 might be the D (5 bases). Germline values: CDR1 GTSNPN, CDR2 SVGIG (reference sequence). With 8 bases removed from V and 8 bases from J, the gap between germline ends came to 18 bases. This CDR3 contains 13 residues. In DNA, the CDR3 is TGTGCCGGAAAGGGGATGGGAGGAGAAAAACTGTTTTTT. Protein product: CAGKGMGGEKLFF.

This chain uses TRBV30 with TRBJ1-6; TRBD1 agrees at 8 bases. CDR3 length: 14 amino acids. V was pared by 1 base and J by 9 bases, with 5 bases of the junction left unmatched. CDR1 GTSNPN and CDR2 SVGIG come from the germline V gene (reference sequence). The CDR3 loop is CAWSDRTGSSPLHF. The CDR3 DNA reads as TGTGCCTGGAGTGACCGGACAGGGAGTTCACCCCTCCACTTT.

The V and J genes are TRBV5-1 and TRBJ2-1; 13 nucleotides agree with TRBD2. CDR3 length: 19 residues. V lost 1 base, J lost 7 bases, and 14 bases stayed unmatched. The V gene's germline CDR1 is SGHRS and CDR2 YFSETQ. The CDR3 region is CASSLSGGAGLAGSNEQFF. CDR3 nucleotides: TGCGCCAGCAGCTTGTCAGGGGGCGCGGGACTAGCGGGATCAAATGAGCAGTTCTTC.

The chain joins TRBV2 to TRBJ1-2; the match to TRBD1 covers 10 bases. Germline CDR1 reads SNHLY; CDR2 reads FYNNEI. Trimming removed 6 bases from V and 3 bases from J; junction bases left unmatched: 4. The CDR3 consists of 14 residues. The CDR3: CASRGQGKDYGYTF. In DNA form, the CDR3 reads TGTGCCAGCAGGGGACAGGGGAAGGACTATGGCTACACCTTC.

This clone was observed a handful of times. CDR3 in DNA: TGCGCCAGCAGCTCAACCGCGGCAGGGTACGTGAACACTGAAGCTTTCTTT. This sequence encodes CASSSTAAGYVNTEAFF. This rearrangement joins TRBV5-1 to TRBJ1-1; maybe TRBD1 (5 bases). CDR3 length equals 17 residues. V was shortened by 3 bases and J by 0 bases, with 18 bases between the two germline ends. The germline CDR1 and CDR2 sequences are SGHRS and YFSETQ.